Following are 32 T cell receptor beta chains from one sample sequenced in a study of T cell responses to AZD1222 COVID-19 vaccine. The data were produced by immunoSEQ multiplex PCR, yet TCRdb's version contains in-frame clones alone and is incomplete. The sample records around 170,000 clones, more than 75% being singletons. Sequences were derived from peripheral blood, sampled on day 0 of AZD1222 vaccination. These receptors came from an adult in good health.

The V and J genes are TRBV19 and TRBJ1-5; a weak D match, TRBD1 (6 bases). From germline, CDR1 is LNHDA and CDR2 SQIVND (reference sequence). Trimming removed 9 bases at V and 0 bases at J, with 15 bases between. The CDR3 runs to 15 residues. CDR3 bases: TGTGCCAGCGGCAGGGGACCTTATAGCAATCAGCCCCAGCATTTT. It translates to CASGRGPYSNQPQHF.

The chain joins TRBV28 to TRBJ2-1; D might be TRBD1 (6 bases). Germline V gene data show CDR1 as MDHEN and CDR2 as SYDVKM. Trimming removed 3 bases from V and 7 bases from J, with 19 bases in between. This CDR3 has 16 amino acids. The CDR3 sequence is CASSFRRDIRGNEQFF. CDR3 coding DNA: TGTGCCAGCAGTTTCCGACGGGACATAAGGGGGAATGAGCAGTTCTTC.

V is TRBV6-2 or TRBV6-3 and J is TRBJ2-3; 7 nucleotides agree with TRBD2. The CDR3 spans 16 residues. Losses at the gene ends were 4 bases for V and 3 bases for J; bases not matched to a gene: 10. Germline CDR1 MNHEY, CDR2 SVGEGT. CDR3 sequence reads: CASSSTGGGGTDTQYF. CDR3 DNA sequence: TGTGCCAGCAGTTCCACTGGTGGCGGGGGTACAGATACGCAGTATTTT.

The chain uses TRBV5-4 and TRBJ1-4; D is possibly TRBD1 (6 bases). V dropped 3 bases and J dropped 6 bases, with 15 bases sitting between them. The CDR3 totals 15 residues. CDR1 is SGHNT, CDR2 YYREEE, per germline (reference sequence). In DNA, the CDR3 is TGTGCCAGCAGCTGGAACAGGGTGGGCGATGAAAAACTGTTTTTT. Translating it yields CASSWNRVGDEKLFF.

This chain uses TRBV9 with TRBJ1-2; D is unclear. Germline CDR1 is SGDLS and CDR2 is YYNGEE. This CDR3 is 13 amino acids long. V was cut by 2 bases and J by 5 bases, with 10 bases left in between. The CDR3 loop reads CASSVDGDYGYTF. CDR3 sequence (DNA): TGTGCCAGCAGCGTGGACGGCGATTATGGCTACACCTTC. The entire variable domain, with the rest obtained from reference TRBV9 and TRBJ1-2, is as follows: DSGVTQTPKHLITATGQRVTLRCSPRSGDLSVYWYQQSLDQGLQFLIQYYNGEERAKGNILERFSAQQFPDLHSELNLSSLELGDSALYFCASSVDGDYGYTFGSGTRLTVV.

V and J are TRBV5-1 and TRBJ2-7, with 9 bases lining up with TRBD2. The CDR3 totals 16 residues. The V gene's germline CDR1 is SGHRS and CDR2 YFSETQ. V dropped 0 bases and J dropped 4; count of bases not matched to a gene: 8. CDR3 coding DNA: TGCGCCAGCAGCTTGGGAGGACTAGCGCATCAATACGAGCAGTACTTC. It codes for CASSLGGLAHQYEQYF.

The rearrangement links TRBV5-1 to TRBJ2-5, with D unresolved. The V gene lost 0 bases and the J gene lost 1 base, with 7 bases spanning the gap. From germline, CDR1 is SGHRS and CDR2 YFSETQ. CDR3 length: 14 residues. CDR3 in amino acids: CASSLGSRQETQYF. The CDR3, as DNA: TGCGCCAGCAGCTTGGGAAGCCGCCAAGAGACCCAGTACTTC.

As concerns this clone: This CDR3 is also generated by other DNA sequences in the sample. The chain is built from TRBV7-3 and TRBJ2-3, with a possible D match to TRBD2 (6 bases). Germline-derived CDR1 and CDR2 are SGHTA and FQGTGA. CDR3 length equals 15 residues. Trimming stripped 5 bases from V and 0 bases from J, with 12 bases between. In nucleotides, the CDR3 is TGTGCCAGCAGCCTTTCCGGGGGTAGCACAGATACGCAGTATTTT. Translating it yields CASSLSGGSTDTQYF.

This clone was counted only a few times. V usage is TRBV27 and J usage is TRBJ1-2, with 7 bases fitting TRBD1. Germline V gene data show CDR1 as MNHEY and CDR2 as SMNVEV (reference sequence). V lost 7 bases to trimming and J lost 5 bases; unmatched junction nucleotides: 10. This CDR3 contains 14 residues. The chain's CDR3 is CASTKGAGSYGYTF. CDR3 coding DNA: TGTGCCAGCACTAAGGGGGCCGGGAGTTATGGCTACACCTTC.

The V gene is TRBV19, the J gene TRBJ2-7, with 7 bases lining up with TRBD2. The CDR3 totals 14 residues. Germline trimming cut 3 bases from V and 0 bases from J; bases unmatched to any gene: 2. The germline V gene has CDR1 LNHDA and CDR2 SQIVND (reference sequence). The chain's CDR3 is CASSIAGVSYEQYF. The CDR3 DNA follows: TGTGCCAGTAGTATCGCGGGGGTCTCCTACGAGCAGTACTTC.

This sequence joins TRBV11-2 and TRBJ1-2; D possibly corresponds to TRBD1 (5 bases). There are 14 residues in the CDR3. V was cut by 3 bases and J by 4 bases, with 12 bases left in between. The V gene's germline CDR1 is SGHAT and CDR2 FQNNGV. The CDR3, as DNA: TGTGCCAGCAGCTTCGAACCGCAGGGCTATGGCTACACCTTC. Translation gives CASSFEPQGYGYTF.

This chain uses TRBV3-1 (or the pseudogene TRBV3-2) with TRBJ1-2; no firm D call. V gave up 1 base and J gave up 1 base, with 7 bases separating them. The CDR3 covers 14 residues. Germline V gives CDR1 LGHDT, CDR2 YNNKEL (reference sequence). CDR3 nucleotide sequence: TGTGCCAGCAGCCAAGGTCTGAATAACTATGGCTACACCTTC. Protein: CASSQGLNNYGYTF.

The V and J genes are TRBV3-1 (or the pseudogene TRBV3-2) and TRBJ1-2; D gene ambiguous. The V and J ends lost 1 base and 5 bases respectively, with 5 bases between them. The germline V gene has CDR1 LGHDT and CDR2 YNNKEL (reference sequence). The CDR3 totals 12 residues. The CDR3 reads CASSQGGYGYTF. CDR3 nucleotide sequence: TGTGCCAGCAGCCAAGGGGGATATGGCTACACCTTC.

V gene TRBV7-2 combines with J gene TRBJ1-4; 7 bases are a match to TRBD1. Losses at the gene ends were 5 bases for V and 4 bases for J; bases not matched to a gene: 7. CDR1 SGHTA and CDR2 FQGNSA come from the germline V gene. The CDR3 totals 15 residues. Here the CDR3 DNA reads TGTGCCAGCAGCACAGGGGTAGGAAATAATGAAAAACTGTTTTTT. It yields the protein CASSTGVGNNEKLFF.

The chain combines TRBV2 with TRBJ1-6, with unresolved D. Germline CDR1 is SNHLY and CDR2 is FYNNEI. The length of the CDR3 is 14 residues. Trimming stripped 8 bases from V and 14 bases from J, with 22 bases between. Here the CDR3 reads CASGSGRALPALHF. The CDR3 nucleotides read TGTGCCAGCGGCTCGGGGAGGGCGCTCCCGGCCCTCCACTTT.

The chain employs TRBV19 and TRBJ1-4; D not resolved. Deletions cut 4 bases from V and 7 bases from J, with 16 bases between. Germline loops: CDR1 LNHDA, CDR2 SQIVND (reference sequence). The CDR3 runs 15 residues. CDR3 residues: CASSTPFEASEKLFF. CDR3 nucleotide sequence: TGTGCCAGTAGTACCCCTTTCGAGGCGAGTGAAAAACTGTTTTTT.

V gene TRBV27 combines with J gene TRBJ1-2; D not resolved. This CDR3 is 13 amino acids long. Trimming took 2 bases from V and 0 from J, leaving 4 bases between them. Germline V gene sequence: CDR1 MNHEY, CDR2 SMNVEV (reference sequence). CDR3 loop: CASSLASNYGYTF. The CDR3 DNA follows: TGTGCCAGCAGTTTAGCGTCTAACTATGGCTACACCTTC.

This chain connects TRBV7-2 to TRBJ1-1; 7 nucleotides match TRBD1. The CDR3 extends over 14 amino acids. V gave up 4 bases and J gave up 3 bases; unmatched junction bases: 5. Per germline, CDR1 SGHTA and CDR2 FQGNSA. The CDR3 spells CASSYYRGDTEAFF. The CDR3 DNA follows: TGTGCCAGCAGCTATTACAGGGGTGACACTGAAGCTTTCTTT.

The rearrangement joins TRBV2 to TRBJ2-3; unclear D gene. In germline, CDR1 is SNHLY, CDR2 FYNNEI. V was pared by 6 bases and J by 2 bases, with 12 bases between. The CDR3 spans 14 residues. The CDR3 is CASSPGFPTDTQYF. CDR3 coding DNA: TGTGCCAGCAGCCCCGGGTTTCCCACAGATACGCAGTATTTT.

This rearrangement joins TRBV2 to TRBJ2-7; 8 bases align to TRBD1. The J segment lost 2 bases and the V segment lost 8 bases, leaving 8 bases of the junction unmatched. There are 14 residues in the CDR3. Germline loops: CDR1 SNHLY, CDR2 FYNNEI. CDR3 loop: CASQATGVPYEQYF. CDR3 coding DNA: TGTGCCAGCCAGGCGACAGGGGTACCCTACGAGCAGTACTTC.

The rearrangement uses TRBV4-1 and TRBJ2-3; no clear D. Per germline, CDR1 MGHRA and CDR2 YSYEKL. The germline V and J ends were trimmed by 1 base and 4 bases, with 12 bases remaining between them. The CDR3 is made up of 15 amino acids. CDR3 sequence: CASSQADGWADTQYF. The CDR3 DNA is TGCGCCAGCAGCCAAGCCGACGGGTGGGCAGATACGCAGTATTTT.

The V gene is TRBV19, the J gene TRBJ1-2, with 7 bases identical to TRBD1. V dropped 3 bases and J dropped 1; count of bases not matched to a gene: 5. CDR3 size: 15 residues. CDR1 and CDR2 (germline): LNHDA, SQIVND (reference sequence). CDR3: CASSIDRVYNYGYTF. The CDR3 nucleotides read TGTGCCAGTAGTATCGACAGGGTCTATAACTATGGCTACACCTTC.

The chain employs TRBV7-9 and TRBJ1-2; a weak D match, TRBD1 (6 bases). CDR1 is SEHNR, CDR2 FQNEAQ, per germline (reference sequence). With 7 bases removed from V and 4 bases from J, the gap between germline ends came to 19 bases. The CDR3 sequence is 15 residues long. This chain's CDR3 is CASNLGRGSGYGYTF. DNA for the CDR3: TGTGCCAGCAATCTAGGGAGGGGGAGTGGCTATGGCTACACCTTC.

V and J are TRBV2 and TRBJ2-2; possibly TRBD1 or TRBD2 for D (5 bases each). The CDR3 has 18 residues. V was shortened by 4 bases and J by 6 bases, with 24 bases between the two germline ends. From germline, CDR1 is SNHLY and CDR2 FYNNEI. CDR3 coding DNA: TGTGCCAGCAGTGCCGGGGCACTTGGGAGAAAAAACCCCGGGGAGCTGTTTTTT. This sequence encodes CASSAGALGRKNPGELFF.

This clone showed up just a few times. The rearrangement uses TRBV7-3 and TRBJ2-7; possible D gene TRBD2, 5 bases. Trimming shortened V by 5 bases and J by 2 bases, and 10 bases separated the two germline ends. This CDR3 has 13 residues. Germline-derived CDR1 and CDR2 are SGHTA and FQGTGA. The CDR3 DNA follows: TGTGCCAGCAGCATTGGACTGGCCTACGAGCAGTACTTC. This translates into CASSIGLAYEQYF.

The V and J genes are TRBV6-5 and TRBJ2-3; the match to TRBD2 covers 14 bases. CDR3 size: 14 residues. CDR1 MNHEY and CDR2 SVGAGI come from the germline V gene. Germline trimming cut 6 bases from V and 6 bases from J; bases unmatched to any gene: 2. For the CDR3, the DNA is TGTGCCAGCAGCGGACTAGCGGGGGGTGATACGCAGTATTTT. Amino acid sequence: CASSGLAGGDTQYF.

This clone came up a few times. The CDR3 bases are TGTGCCAGCTCACGGGGAGACAACTATGGCTACACCTTC. Its protein is CASSRGDNYGYTF. This chain links TRBV18 with TRBJ1-2; D is undetermined. Germline CDR1 reads KGHSH; CDR2 reads LQKENI. The length of the CDR3 is 13 residues. V lost 4 bases and J 2 bases, leaving 8 bases between the germline ends.

The chain employs TRBV2 and TRBJ1-4, with TRBD1 as a possible D gene (5 bases). V lost 6 bases to trimming and J lost 8 bases, with 16 bases between them. Germline values: CDR1 SNHLY, CDR2 FYNNEI. The CDR3 sequence is 14 residues long. This CDR3 is CASSYGQGGEKLFF. CDR3 bases: TGTGCCAGCAGCTACGGGCAGGGAGGAGAAAAACTGTTTTTT.

The V and J genes are TRBV5-1 and TRBJ1-1; no definite D call. V was shortened by 0 bases and J by 0 bases, with 3 bases between the two germline ends. In germline, CDR1 is SGHRS, CDR2 YFSETQ. The CDR3 has 13 residues. CDR3 protein: CASSLGLNTEAFF. The CDR3 nucleotides read TGCGCCAGCAGCTTGGGACTGAACACTGAAGCTTTCTTT.

V is TRBV7-3 and J is TRBJ2-6, with D unresolved. The CDR3 is made up of 14 amino acids. The V and J ends lost 5 bases and 0 bases respectively, with 5 bases between them. Germline CDR1 reads SGHTA; CDR2 reads FQGTGA. CDR3 bases: TGTGCCAGCAGCCGAGACTCTGGGGCCAACGTCCTGACTTTC. It translates to CASSRDSGANVLTF.

This chain links TRBV9 with TRBJ2-7; 9 positions agree with TRBD1. Per germline, CDR1 SGDLS and CDR2 YYNGEE. The V segment lost 4 bases and the J segment 3 bases; nucleotides outside the gene matches: 5. The CDR3 totals 14 residues. The CDR3 nucleotides read TGTGCCAGCAGCATCGGGACAGGGAACTACGAGCAGTACTTC. This codes for CASSIGTGNYEQYF.

The chain links TRBV12-5 to TRBJ2-5; D tentatively reads TRBD1 or TRBD2 (6 bases each). The V end lost 1 base, the J end lost 7 bases, and 10 bases lay between the germline ends. Germline-derived CDR1 and CDR2 are LGHNT and FRNRAP. This CDR3 contains 13 residues. Here the CDR3 DNA reads TGTGCTAGTGGTTTGGAGGGGGGTGGGACCCAGTACTTC. This codes for CASGLEGGGTQYF.